The entry below gives a single TCR beta chain sequence along with its context. What it binds is not known. TCRdb's copy holds only in-frame clones and misses some; the assay was immunoSEQ multiplex PCR. The sample holds over 450,000 clones, 80% to 90% seen once. Treatment: 15 to 20 received Ad26.COV2.S at low or high dose, single or two shots; about 5 received placebo; per-sample allocation not given. Specimen acquisition occurred on day 63 following the initial vaccine or placebo injection. An adult donor aged 18-55 years was enrolled in Boston. This entry comes from a study of Ad26.COV2.S vaccination and SARS-CoV-2 variants. The wider study: Trial arm assignment for the donor was COV1001 Ad26.COV2.S. Once or twice, 56 days apart, Ad26.COV2.S was delivered intramuscularly. Findings and caveats of the study: Measurements of TCR breadth and depth may have given underestimates of the total T cell responses.

The receptor's source is a person between 18 and 65 years old who received the Ad26.COV2.S COVID-19 vaccine or a placebo. The material sequenced was peripheral blood, taken in a trial of Ad26.COV2.S vaccine versus placebo.

The CDR3 DNA reads TGTGCCAGCAGCTCCTATGTAAGGGACAGAAATTCACCCCTCCACTTT. The encoded protein is CASSSYVRDRNSPLHF. V and J are TRBV7-9 and TRBJ1-6, with TRBD1 matching 7 bases. The V gene's germline CDR1 is SEHNR and CDR2 FQNEAQ (reference sequence). There are 16 residues in the CDR3. V lost 4 bases and J lost 7; bases outside the gene matches: 10.